Described below is a single TCR beta chain sequence and its context. J was trimmed by 5 bases and V by 1 base; bases with no gene match: 6. This CDR3 is built from 15 residues. Germline-derived CDR1 and CDR2 are SGHAT and FQNNGV. The data are from a study of blood T cell repertoires in COVID-19. Background on the study: Specimens from acute and convalescent COVID-19 originated in the United States, Italy and Spain. T cells, B-cell-depleted T cells, or PBMCs supplied cDNA or gDNA.

In the original analysis: Reference gene primer amplification in the assay estimated nucleated cell counts. The repertoire was sequenced with immunoSEQ multiplex PCR; TCRdb's copy has only in-frame clones and lacks some. V and J calls and clone size follow that table, whereas D and trimming were derived from the DNA. The table lists fewer than 120,000 clones, roughly four fifths of them singletons. What was sequenced was peripheral blood. The TCR was taken from a woman aged 60-75 years with acute or convalescent COVID-19. The rearrangement uses TRBV11-2 and TRBJ2-5; 8 bases match TRBD1. For the CDR3, the DNA is TGTGCCAGCAGCTTAGGTTCAGGGGGCTGGGAGACCCAGTACTTC. This translates into CASSLGSGGWETQYF.